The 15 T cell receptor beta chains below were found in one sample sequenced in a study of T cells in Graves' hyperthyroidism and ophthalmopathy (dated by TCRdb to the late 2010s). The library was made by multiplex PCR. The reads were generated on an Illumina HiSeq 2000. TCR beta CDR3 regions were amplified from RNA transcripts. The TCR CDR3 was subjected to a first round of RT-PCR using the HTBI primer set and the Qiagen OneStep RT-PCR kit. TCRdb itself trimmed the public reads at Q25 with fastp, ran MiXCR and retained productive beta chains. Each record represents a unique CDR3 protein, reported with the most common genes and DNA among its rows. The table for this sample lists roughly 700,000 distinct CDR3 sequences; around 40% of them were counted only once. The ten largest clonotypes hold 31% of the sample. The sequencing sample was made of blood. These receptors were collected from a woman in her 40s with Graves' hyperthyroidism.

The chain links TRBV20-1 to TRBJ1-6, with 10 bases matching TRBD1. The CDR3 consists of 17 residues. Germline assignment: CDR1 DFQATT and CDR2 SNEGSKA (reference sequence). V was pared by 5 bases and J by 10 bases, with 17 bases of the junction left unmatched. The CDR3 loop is CSASIFPGQGIGSPLHF. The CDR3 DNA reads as TGCAGTGCTTCGATCTTCCCGGGACAGGGGATAGGGTCACCCCTCCACTTT.

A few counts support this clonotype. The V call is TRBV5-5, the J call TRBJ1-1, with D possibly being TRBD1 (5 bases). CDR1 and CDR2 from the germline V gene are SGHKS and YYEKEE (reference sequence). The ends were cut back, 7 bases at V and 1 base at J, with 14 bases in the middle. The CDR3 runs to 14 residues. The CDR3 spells CASVRQNSNTEAFF. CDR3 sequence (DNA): TGTGCCAGCGTTCGACAGAACTCGAACACTGAAGCTTTCTTT.

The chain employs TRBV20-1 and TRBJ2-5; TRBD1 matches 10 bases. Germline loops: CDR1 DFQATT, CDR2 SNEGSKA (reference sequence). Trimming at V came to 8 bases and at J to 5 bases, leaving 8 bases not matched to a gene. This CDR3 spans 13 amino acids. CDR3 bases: TGCAGTCCCGGGACAGGGGCGTGGGAGACCCAGTACTTC. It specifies CSPGTGAWETQYF.

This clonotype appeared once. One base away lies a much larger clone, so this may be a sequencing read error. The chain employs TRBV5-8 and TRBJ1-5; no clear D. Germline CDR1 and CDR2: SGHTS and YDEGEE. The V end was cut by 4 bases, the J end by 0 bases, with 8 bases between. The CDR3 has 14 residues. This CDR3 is CASSTDGSNQPQHF. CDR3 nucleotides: TGTGCCAGCAGCACCGACGGTAGCAATCAGCCCCAGCATTTT. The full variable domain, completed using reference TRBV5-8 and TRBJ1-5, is EAGVTQSPTHLIKTRGQQATLRCSPISGHTSVYWYQQALGLGLQFLLWYDEGEERNRGNFPPRFSGRQFPNYSSELNVNALELEDSALYLCASSTDGSNQPQHFGDGTRLSIL.

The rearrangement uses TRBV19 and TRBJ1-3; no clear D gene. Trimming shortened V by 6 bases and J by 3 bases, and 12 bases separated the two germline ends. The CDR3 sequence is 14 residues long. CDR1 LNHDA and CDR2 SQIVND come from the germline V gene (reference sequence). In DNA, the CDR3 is TGTGCCAGTAGGTTCGGTACAAGTGGAAACACCATATATTTT. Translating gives CASRFGTSGNTIYF.

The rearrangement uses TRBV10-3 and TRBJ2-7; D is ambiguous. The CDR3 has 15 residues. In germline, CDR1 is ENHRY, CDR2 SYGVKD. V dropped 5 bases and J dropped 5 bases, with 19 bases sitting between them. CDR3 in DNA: TGTGCCATCAGTTTAGAAGGACCCGCCAGGAACGAGCAGTACTTC. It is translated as CAISLEGPARNEQYF.

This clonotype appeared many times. The CDR3 spells CASLGDPTLYEQYF. The CDR3 coding sequence is TGCGCCAGCTTGGGGGACCCCACCCTGTACGAGCAGTACTTC. The chain recombines TRBV10-2 with TRBJ2-7; either TRBD1 or TRBD2 may fit D (5 bases each). The CDR3 loop spans 14 amino acids. V was clipped by 8 bases and J by 4 bases, with 18 bases between them. CDR1 WSHSY and CDR2 SAAADI come from the germline V gene.

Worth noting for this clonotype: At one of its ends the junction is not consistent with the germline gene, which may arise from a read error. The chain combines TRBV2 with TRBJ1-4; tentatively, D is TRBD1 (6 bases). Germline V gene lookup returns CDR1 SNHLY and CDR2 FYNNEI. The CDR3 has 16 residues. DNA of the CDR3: TGTGCCAGCAGACAAGAAGGGGGGGCATCGGGTGAAAACCTGTTTTTT. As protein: CASRQEGGASGENLFF.

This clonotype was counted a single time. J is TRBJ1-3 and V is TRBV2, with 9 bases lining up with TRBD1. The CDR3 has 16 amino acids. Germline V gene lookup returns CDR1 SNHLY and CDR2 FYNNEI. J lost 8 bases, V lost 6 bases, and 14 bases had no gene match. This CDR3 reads CASSLKQGANGYTIYF. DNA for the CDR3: TGTGCCAGCAGCCTCAAACAGGGGGCTAATGGCTACACCATATATTTT.

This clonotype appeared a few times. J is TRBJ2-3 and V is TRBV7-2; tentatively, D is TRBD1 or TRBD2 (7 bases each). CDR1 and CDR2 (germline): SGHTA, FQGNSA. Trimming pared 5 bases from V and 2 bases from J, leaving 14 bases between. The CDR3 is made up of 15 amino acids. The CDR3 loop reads CASSDQGGNTDTQYF. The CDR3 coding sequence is TGTGCCAGCAGCGATCAGGGGGGGAACACAGATACGCAGTATTTT.

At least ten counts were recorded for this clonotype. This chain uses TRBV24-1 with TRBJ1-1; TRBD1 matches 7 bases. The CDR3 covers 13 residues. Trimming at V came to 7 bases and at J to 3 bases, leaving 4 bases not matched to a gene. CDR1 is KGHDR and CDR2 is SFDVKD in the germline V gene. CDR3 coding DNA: TGTGCCACCAGGGCAACAGGGGACACTGAAGCTTTCTTT. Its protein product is CATRATGDTEAFF.

CDR3 loop: CASSPMGGVQYQPQHF. CDR3 coding DNA: TGTGCCAGCAGTCCTATGGGAGGGGTACAGTATCAGCCCCAGCATTTT. V gene TRBV6-5 combines with J gene TRBJ1-5; possibly TRBD1 for D (5 bases). The germline gives CDR1 MNHEY, CDR2 SVGAGI. The CDR3 runs 16 residues. V was cut by 5 bases and J by 5 bases, with 19 bases left in between.

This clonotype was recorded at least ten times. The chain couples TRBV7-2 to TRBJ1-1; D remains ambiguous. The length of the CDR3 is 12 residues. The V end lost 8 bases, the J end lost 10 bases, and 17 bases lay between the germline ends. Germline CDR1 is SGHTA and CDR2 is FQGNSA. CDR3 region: CASGLGVRGAFF. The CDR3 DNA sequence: TGTGCCAGCGGTCTTGGGGTTCGAGGAGCTTTCTTT.

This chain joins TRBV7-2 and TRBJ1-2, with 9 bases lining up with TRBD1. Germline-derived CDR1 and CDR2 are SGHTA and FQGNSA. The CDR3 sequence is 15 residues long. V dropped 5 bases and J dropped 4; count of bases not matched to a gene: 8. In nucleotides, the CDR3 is TGTGCCAGCAGCCCAGACAGGGGGTCGAGCTATGGCTACACCTTC. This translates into CASSPDRGSSYGYTF.

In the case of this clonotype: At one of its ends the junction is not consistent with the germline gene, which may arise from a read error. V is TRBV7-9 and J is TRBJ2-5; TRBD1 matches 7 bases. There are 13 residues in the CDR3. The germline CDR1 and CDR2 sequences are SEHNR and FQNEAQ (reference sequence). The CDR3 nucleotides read TGTGCCAGCAGCTCTCAGGGGGAAGAGATCCAGTACTTC. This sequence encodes CASSSQGEEIQYF.